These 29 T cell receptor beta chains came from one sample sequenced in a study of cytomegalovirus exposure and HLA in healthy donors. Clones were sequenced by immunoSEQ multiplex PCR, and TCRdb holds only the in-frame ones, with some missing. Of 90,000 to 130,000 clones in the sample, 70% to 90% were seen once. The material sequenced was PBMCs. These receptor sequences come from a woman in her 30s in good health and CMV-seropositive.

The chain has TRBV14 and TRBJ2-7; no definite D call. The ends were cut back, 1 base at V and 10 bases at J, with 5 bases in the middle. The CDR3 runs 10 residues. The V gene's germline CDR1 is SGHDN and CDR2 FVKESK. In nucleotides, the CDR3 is TGTGCCAGCAGCCAAGCATCCCAGTACTTC. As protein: CASSQASQYF.

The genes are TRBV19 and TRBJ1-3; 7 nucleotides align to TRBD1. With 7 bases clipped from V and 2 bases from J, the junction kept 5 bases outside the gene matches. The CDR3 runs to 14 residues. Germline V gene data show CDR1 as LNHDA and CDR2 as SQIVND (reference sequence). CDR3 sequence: CASTYRGTGNTIYF. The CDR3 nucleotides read TGTGCCAGTACCTACAGGGGAACTGGAAACACCATATATTTT.

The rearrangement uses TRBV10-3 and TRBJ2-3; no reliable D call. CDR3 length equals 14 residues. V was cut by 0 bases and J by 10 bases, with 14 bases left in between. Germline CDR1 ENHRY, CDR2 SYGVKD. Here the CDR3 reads CAISESVLVVAQYF. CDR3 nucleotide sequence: TGTGCCATCAGTGAGTCCGTACTCGTCGTGGCGCAGTATTTT.

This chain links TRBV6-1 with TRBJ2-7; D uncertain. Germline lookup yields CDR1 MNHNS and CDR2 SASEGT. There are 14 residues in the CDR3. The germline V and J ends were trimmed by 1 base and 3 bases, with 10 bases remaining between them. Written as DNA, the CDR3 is TGTGCCAGCAGTGAAGGTGCGTCGTACTACGAGCAGTACTTC. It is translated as CASSEGASYYEQYF.

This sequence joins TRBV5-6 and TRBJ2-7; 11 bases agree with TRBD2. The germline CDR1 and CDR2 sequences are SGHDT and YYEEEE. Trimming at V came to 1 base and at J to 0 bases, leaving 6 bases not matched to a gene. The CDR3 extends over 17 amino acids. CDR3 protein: CASSLMALAGASYEQYF. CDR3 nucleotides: TGTGCCAGCAGCTTGATGGCACTAGCGGGGGCCTCCTACGAGCAGTACTTC.

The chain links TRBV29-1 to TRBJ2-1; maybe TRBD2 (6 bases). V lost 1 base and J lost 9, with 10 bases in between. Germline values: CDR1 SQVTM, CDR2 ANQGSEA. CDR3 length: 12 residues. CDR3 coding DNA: TGCAGCGTTGAAGCCCTCGGGGGTGAGCAGTTCTTC. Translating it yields CSVEALGGEQFF.

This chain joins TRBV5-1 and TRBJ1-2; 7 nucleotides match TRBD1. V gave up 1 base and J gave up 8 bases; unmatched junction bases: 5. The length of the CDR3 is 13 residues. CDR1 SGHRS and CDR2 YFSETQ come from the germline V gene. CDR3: CASSLSDREGYTF. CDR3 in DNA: TGCGCCAGCAGCTTGTCAGACAGGGAGGGCTACACCTTC.

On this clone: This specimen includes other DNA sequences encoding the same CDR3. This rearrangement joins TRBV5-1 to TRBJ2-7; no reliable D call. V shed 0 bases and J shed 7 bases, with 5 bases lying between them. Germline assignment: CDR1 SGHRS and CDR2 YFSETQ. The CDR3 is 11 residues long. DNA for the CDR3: TGCGCCAGCAGCTTGGGCGCTGAGCAGTACTTC. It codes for CASSLGAEQYF.

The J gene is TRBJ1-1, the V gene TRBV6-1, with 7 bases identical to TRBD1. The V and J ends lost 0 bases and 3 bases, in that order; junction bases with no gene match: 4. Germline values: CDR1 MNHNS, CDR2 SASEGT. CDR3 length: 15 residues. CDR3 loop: CASSEAPQGYTEAFF. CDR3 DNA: TGTGCCAGCAGTGAAGCCCCACAGGGGTACACTGAAGCTTTCTTT.

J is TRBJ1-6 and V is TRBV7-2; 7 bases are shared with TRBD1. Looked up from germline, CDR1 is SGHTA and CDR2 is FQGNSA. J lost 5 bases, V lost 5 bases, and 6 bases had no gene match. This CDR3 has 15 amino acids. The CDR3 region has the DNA TGTGCCAGCAGCCAAGGGGACAGAAATAATTCACCCCTCCACTTT. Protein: CASSQGDRNNSPLHF.

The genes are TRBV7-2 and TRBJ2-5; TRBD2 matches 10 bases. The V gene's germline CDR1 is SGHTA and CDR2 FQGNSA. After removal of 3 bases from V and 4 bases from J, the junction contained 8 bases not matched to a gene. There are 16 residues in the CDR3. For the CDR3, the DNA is TGTGCCAGCAGCTTGGGGACCCTAGCGGGAGTAGAGACCCAGTACTTC. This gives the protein CASSLGTLAGVETQYF.

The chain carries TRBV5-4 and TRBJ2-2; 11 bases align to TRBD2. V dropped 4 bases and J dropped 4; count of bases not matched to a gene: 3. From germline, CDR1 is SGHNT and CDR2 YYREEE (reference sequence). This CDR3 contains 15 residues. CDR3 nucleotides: TGTGCCAGCAGCGTCCTAGCGGGAGGCACCGGGGAGCTGTTTTTT. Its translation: CASSVLAGGTGELFF. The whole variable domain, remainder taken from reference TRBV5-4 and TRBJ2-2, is ETGVTQSPTHLIKTRGQQVTLRCSSQSGHNTVSWYQQALGQGPQFIFQYYREEENGRGNFPPRFSGLQFPNYSSELNVNALELDDSALYLCASSVLAGGTGELFFGEGSRLTVL.

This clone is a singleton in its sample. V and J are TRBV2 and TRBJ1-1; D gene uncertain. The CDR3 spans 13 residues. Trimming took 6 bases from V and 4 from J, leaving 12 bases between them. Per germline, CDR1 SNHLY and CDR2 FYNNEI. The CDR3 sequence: CASREGLGTEAFF. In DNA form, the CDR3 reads TGTGCCAGCAGAGAGGGTTTGGGCACTGAAGCTTTCTTT.

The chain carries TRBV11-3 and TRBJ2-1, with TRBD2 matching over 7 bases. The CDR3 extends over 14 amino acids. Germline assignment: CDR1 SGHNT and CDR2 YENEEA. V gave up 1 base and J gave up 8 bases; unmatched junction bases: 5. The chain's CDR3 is CASSLGVSGDEQFF. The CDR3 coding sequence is TGTGCCAGCAGCTTAGGGGTCAGCGGGGATGAGCAGTTCTTC. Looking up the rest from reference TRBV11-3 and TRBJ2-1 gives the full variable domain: EAGVVQSPRYKIIEKKQPVAFWCNPISGHNTLYWYLQNLGQGPELLIRYENEEAVDDSQLPKDRFSAERLKGVDSTLKIQPAELGDSAVYLCASSLGVSGDEQFFGPGTRLTVL.

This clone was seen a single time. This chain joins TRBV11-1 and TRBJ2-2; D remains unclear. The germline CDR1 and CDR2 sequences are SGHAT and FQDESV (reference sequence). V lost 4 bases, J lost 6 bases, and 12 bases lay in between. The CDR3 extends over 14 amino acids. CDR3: CASSSPLPAGELFF. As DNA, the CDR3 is TGTGCCAGCAGCTCTCCGTTACCGGCCGGGGAGCTGTTTTTT.

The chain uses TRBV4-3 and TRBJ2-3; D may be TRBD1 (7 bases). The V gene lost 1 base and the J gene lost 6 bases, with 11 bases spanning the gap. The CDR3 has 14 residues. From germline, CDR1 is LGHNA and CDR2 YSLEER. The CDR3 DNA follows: TGCGCCAGCAGCCAAGTACAGGGGAGGGATACGCAGTATTTT. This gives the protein CASSQVQGRDTQYF.

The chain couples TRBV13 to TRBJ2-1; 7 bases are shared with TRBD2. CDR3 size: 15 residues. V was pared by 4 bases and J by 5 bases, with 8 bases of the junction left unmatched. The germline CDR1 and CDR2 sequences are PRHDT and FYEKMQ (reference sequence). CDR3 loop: CASSSTGGPNNEQFF. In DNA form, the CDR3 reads TGTGCCAGCAGCTCAACGGGGGGACCCAACAATGAGCAGTTCTTC. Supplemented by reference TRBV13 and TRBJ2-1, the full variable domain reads AAGVIQSPRHLIKEKRETATLKCYPIPRHDTVYWYQQGPGQDPQFLISFYEKMQSDKGSIPDRFSAQQFSDYHSELNMSSLELGDSALYFCASSSTGGPNNEQFFGPGTRLTVL.

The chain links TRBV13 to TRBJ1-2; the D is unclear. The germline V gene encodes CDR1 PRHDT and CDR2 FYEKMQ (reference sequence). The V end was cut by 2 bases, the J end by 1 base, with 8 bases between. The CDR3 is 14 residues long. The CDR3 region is CASSLYAYNYGYTF. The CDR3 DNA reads TGTGCCAGCAGCTTATACGCCTATAACTATGGCTACACCTTC.

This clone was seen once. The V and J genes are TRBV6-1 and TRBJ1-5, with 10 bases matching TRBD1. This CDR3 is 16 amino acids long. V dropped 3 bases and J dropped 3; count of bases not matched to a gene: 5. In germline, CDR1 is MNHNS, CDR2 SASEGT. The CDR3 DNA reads TGTGCCAGCAGTGAGTTCGACAGGGGGCCCAATCAGCCCCAGCATTTT. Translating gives CASSEFDRGPNQPQHF.

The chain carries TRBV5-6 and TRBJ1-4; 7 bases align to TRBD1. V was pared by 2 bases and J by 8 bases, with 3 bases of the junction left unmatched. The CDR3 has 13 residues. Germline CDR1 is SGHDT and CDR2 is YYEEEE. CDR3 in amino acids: CASSFFRGEKLFF. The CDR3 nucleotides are TGTGCCAGCAGCTTCTTCAGGGGGGAAAAACTGTTTTTT.

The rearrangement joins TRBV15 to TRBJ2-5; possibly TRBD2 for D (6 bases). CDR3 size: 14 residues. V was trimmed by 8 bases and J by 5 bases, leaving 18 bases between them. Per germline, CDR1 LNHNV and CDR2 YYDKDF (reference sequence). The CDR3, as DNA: TGTGCCACCGGTAGCGGAGGTTGGATGGAGACCCAGTACTTC. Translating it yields CATGSGGWMETQYF.

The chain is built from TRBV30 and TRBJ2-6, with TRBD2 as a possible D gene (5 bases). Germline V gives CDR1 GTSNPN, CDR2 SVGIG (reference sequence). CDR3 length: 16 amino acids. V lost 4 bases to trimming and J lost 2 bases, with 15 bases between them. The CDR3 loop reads CAWTSGVVAGANVLTF. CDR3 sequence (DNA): TGTGCCTGGACTTCCGGGGTAGTAGCTGGGGCCAACGTCCTGACTTTC.

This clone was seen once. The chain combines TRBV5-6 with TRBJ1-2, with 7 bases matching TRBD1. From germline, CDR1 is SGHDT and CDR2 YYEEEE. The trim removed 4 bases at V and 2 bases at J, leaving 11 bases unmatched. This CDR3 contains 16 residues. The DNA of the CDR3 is TGTGCCAGCAGCACCATAGGACAGGCCGAAAACTATGGCTACACCTTC. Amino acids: CASSTIGQAENYGYTF.

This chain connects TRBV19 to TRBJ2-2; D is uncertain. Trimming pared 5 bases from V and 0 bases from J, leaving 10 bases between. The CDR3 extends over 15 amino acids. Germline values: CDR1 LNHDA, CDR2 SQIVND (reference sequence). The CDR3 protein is CASSSTNANTGELFF. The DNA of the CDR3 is TGTGCCAGTAGTTCCACTAATGCGAACACCGGGGAGCTGTTTTTT.

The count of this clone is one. The CDR3 protein is CASSLHGQETQYF. The CDR3 nucleotides are TGTGCCAGCAGCTTACACGGGCAAGAGACCCAGTACTTC. This chain connects TRBV7-3 to TRBJ2-5; D remains unclear. Trimming shortened V by 2 bases and J by 2 bases, and 6 bases separated the two germline ends. Looked up from germline, CDR1 is SGHTA and CDR2 is FQGTGA. The CDR3 runs to 13 residues.

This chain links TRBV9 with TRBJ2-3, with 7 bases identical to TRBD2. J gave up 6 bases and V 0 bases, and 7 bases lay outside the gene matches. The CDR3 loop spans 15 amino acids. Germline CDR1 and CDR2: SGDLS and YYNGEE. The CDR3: CASSVEGLGVDTQYF. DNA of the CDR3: TGTGCCAGCAGCGTAGAAGGACTAGGGGTCGATACGCAGTATTTT.

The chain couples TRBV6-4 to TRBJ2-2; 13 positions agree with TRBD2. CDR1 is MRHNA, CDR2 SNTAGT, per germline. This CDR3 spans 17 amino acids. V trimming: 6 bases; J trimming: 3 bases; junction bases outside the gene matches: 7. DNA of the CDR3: TGTGCCAGCAGCCAACTAGCGGGAGGGCCGGACACCGGGGAGCTGTTTTTT. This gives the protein CASSQLAGGPDTGELFF.

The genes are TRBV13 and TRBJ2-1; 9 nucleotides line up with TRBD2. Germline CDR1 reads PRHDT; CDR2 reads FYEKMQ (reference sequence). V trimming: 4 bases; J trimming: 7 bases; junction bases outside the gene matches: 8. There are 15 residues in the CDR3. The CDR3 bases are TGTGCCAGCAGCTCCGGTCTAGCGGGGAGGAATGAGCAGTTCTTC. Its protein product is CASSSGLAGRNEQFF.

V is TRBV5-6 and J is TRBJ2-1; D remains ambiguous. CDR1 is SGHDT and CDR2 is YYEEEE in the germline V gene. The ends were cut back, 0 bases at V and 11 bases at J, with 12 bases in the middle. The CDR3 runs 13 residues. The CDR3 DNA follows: TGTGCCAGCAGCTTGGGAGGATCTTGGAAGCAGTTCTTC. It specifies CASSLGGSWKQFF. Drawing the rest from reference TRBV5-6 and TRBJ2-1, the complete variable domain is DAGVTQSPTHLIKTRGQQVTLRCSPKSGHDTVSWYQQALGQGPQFIFQYYEEEERQRGNFPDRFSGHQFPNYSSELNVNALLLGDSALYLCASSLGGSWKQFFGPGTRLTVL.